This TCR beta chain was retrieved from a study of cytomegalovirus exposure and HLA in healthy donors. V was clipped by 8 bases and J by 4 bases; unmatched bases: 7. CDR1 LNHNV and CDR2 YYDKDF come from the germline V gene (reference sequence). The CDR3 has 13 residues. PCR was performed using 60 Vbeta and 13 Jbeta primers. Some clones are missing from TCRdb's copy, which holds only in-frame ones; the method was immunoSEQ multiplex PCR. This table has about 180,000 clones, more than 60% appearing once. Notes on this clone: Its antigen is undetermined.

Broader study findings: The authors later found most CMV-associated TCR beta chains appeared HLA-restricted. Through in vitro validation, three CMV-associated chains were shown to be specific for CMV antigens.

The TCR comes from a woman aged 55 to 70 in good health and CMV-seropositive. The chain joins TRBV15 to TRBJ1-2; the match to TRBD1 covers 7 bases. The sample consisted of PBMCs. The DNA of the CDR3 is TGTGCCACCCCCCTAGACAGGGCCTATGGCTACACCTTC. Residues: CATPLDRAYGYTF.